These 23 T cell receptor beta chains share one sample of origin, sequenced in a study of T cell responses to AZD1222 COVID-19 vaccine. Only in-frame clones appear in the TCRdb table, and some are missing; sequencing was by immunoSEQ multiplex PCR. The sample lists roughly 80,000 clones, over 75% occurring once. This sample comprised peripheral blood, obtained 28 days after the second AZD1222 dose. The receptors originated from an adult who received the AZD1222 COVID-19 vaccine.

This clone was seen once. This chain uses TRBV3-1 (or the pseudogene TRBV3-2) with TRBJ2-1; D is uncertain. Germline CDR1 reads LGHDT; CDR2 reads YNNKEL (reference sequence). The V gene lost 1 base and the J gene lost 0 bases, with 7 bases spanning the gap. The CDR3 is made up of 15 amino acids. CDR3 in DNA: TGTGCCAGCAGCCAAGGGCTGAGCTCCTACAATGAGCAGTTCTTC. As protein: CASSQGLSSYNEQFF.

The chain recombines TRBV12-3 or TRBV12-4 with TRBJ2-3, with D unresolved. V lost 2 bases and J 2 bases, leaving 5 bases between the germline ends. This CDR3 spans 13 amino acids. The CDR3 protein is CASSLSTTDTQYF. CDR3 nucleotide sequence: TGTGCCAGCAGTTTATCCACCACAGATACGCAGTATTTT.

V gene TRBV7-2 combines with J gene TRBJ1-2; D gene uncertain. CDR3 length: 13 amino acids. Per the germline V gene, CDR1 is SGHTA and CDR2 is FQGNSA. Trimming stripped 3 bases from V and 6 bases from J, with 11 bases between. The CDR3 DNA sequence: TGTGCCAGCAGCTTTCGTGATAGGGATGGCTACACCTTC. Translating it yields CASSFRDRDGYTF. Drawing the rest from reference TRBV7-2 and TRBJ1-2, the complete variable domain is GAGVSQSPSNKVTEKGKDVELRCDPISGHTALYWYRQSLGQGLEFLIYFQGNSAPDKSGLPSDRFSAERTGGSVSTLTIQRTQQEDSAVYLCASSFRDRDGYTFGSGTRLTVV.

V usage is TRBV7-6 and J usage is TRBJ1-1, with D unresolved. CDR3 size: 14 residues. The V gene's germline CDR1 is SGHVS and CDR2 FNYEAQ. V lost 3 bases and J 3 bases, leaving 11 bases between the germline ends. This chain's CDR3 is CASSFQMTDTEAFF. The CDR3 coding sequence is TGTGCCAGCAGCTTTCAAATGACGGACACTGAAGCTTTCTTT. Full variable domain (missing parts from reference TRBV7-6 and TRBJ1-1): GAGVSQSPRYKVTKRGQDVALRCDPISGHVSLYWYRQALGQGPEFLTYFNYEAQQDKSGLPNDRFSAERPEGSISTLTIQRTEQRDSAMYRCASSFQMTDTEAFFGQGTRLTVV.

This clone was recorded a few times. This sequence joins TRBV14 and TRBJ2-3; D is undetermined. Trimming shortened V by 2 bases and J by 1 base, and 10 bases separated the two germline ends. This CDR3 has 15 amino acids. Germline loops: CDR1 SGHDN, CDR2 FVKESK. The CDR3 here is CASSQSPPGTDTQYF. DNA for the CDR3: TGTGCCAGCAGCCAATCACCTCCCGGCACAGATACGCAGTATTTT.

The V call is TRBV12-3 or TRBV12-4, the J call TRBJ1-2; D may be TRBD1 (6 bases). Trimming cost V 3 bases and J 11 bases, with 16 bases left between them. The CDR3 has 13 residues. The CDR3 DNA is TGTGCCAGCAGTTTTAACAGGGTTGTTAGTTACACCTTC. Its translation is CASSFNRVVSYTF.

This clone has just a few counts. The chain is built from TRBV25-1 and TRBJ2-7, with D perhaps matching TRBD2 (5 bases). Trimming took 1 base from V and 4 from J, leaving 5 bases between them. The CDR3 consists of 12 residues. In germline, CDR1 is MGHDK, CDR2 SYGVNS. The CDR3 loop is CASSEWEYEQYF. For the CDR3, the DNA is TGTGCCAGCAGTGAATGGGAGTACGAGCAGTACTTC.

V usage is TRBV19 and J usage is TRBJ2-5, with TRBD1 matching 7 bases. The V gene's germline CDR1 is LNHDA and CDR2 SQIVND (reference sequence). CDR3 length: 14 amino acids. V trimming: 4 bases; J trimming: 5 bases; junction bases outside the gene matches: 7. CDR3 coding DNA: TGTGCCAGTAGTAACGACAGGGTTAGCGAGACCCAGTACTTC. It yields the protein CASSNDRVSETQYF.

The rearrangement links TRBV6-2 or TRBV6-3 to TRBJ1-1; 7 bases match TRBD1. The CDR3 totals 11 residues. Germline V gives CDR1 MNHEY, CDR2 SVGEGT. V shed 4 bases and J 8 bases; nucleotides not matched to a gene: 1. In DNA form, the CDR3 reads TGTGCCAGCAGTTTGGACAGGGAAGCTTTCTTT. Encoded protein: CASSLDREAFF.

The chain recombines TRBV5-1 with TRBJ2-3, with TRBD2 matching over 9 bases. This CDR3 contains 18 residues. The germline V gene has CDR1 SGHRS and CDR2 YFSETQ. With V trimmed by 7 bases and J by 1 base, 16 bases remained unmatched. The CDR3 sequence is CASGTGTSSRQGTDTQYF. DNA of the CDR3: TGCGCCAGCGGAACCGGGACTAGCAGCCGACAAGGCACAGATACGCAGTATTTT.

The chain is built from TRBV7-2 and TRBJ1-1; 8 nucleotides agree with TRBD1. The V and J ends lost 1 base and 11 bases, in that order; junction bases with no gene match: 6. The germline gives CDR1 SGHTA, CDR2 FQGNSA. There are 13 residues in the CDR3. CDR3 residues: CASSLVRTGWAFF. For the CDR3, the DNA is TGTGCCAGCAGCTTAGTGCGGACAGGGTGGGCTTTCTTT.

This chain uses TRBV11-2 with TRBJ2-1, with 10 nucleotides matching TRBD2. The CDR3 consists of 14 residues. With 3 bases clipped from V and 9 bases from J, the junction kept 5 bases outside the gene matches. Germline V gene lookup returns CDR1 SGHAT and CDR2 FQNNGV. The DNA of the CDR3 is TGTGCCAGCAGCTTTCGGCTAGCGGGGGCTGAGCAGTTCTTC. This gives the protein CASSFRLAGAEQFF.

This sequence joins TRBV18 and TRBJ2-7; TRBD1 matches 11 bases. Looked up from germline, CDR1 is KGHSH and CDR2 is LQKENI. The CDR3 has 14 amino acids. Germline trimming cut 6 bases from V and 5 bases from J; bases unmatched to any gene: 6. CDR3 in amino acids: CASSPRTGGNEQYF. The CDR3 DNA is TGTGCCAGCTCCCCCCGGACAGGGGGCAACGAGCAGTACTTC.

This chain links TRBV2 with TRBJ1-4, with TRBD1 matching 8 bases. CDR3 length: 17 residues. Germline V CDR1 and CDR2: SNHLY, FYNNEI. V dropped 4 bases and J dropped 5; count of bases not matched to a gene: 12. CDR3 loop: CASSGRQGIISNEKLFF. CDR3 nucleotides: TGTGCCAGCAGTGGCCGACAGGGGATTATTAGCAATGAAAAACTGTTTTTT.

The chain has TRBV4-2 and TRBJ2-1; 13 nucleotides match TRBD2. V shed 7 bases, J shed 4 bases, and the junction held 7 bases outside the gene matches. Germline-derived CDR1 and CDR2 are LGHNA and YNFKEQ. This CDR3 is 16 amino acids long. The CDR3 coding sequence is TGTGCCAGCACCCTATCACTAGCGGGAGGGTACAATGAGCAGTTCTTC. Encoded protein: CASTLSLAGGYNEQFF.

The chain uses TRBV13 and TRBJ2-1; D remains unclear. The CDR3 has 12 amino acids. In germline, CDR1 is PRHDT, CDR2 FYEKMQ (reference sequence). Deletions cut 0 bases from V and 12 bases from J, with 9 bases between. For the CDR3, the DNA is TGTGCCAGCAGCTTAGGTCCGCTAGGGCAGTTCTTC. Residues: CASSLGPLGQFF.

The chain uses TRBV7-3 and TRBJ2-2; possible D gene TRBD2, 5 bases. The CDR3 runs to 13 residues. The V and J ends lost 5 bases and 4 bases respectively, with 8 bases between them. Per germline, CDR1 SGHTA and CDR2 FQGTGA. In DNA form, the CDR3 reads TGTGCCAGCAGCCCTGCGGGCACCGGGGAGCTGTTTTTT. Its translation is CASSPAGTGELFF.

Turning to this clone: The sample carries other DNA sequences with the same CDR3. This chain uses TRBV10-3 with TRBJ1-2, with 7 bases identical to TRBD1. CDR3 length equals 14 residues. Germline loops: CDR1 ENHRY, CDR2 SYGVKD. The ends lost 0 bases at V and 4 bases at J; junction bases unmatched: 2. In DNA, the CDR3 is TGTGCCATCAGTGAGTCGGGACAGAGCTATGGCTACACCTTC. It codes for CAISESGQSYGYTF.

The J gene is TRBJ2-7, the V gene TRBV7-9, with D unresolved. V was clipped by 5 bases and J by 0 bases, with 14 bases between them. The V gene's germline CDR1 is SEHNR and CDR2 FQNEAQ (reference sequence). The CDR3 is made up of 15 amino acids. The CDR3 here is CASSLGSGNSYEQYF. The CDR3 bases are TGTGCCAGCAGCCTTGGGTCAGGCAACTCCTACGAGCAGTACTTC.

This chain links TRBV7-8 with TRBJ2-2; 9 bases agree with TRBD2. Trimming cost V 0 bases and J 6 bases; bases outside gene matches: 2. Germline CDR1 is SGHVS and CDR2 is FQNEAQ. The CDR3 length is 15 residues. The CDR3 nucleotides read TGTGCCAGCAGCTTAGCCCTAGCGGGATCCGGGGAGCTGTTTTTT. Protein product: CASSLALAGSGELFF.

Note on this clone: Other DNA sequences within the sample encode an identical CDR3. CDR3 loop: CASSFARNTEAFF. The CDR3 DNA sequence: TGTGCCAGCAGTTTCGCAAGGAACACTGAAGCTTTCTTT. The chain uses TRBV12-3 or TRBV12-4 and TRBJ1-1; D is unclear. This CDR3 has 13 amino acids. V lost 3 bases to trimming and J lost 1 base, with 6 bases between them.

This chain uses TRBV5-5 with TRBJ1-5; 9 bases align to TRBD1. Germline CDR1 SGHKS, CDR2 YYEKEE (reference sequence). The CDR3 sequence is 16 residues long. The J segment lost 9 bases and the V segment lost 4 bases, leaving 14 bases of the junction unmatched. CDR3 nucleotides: TGTGCCAGCAGCCCGCGGACAGGGGAAAGTGTCCTGCCCCAGCATTTT. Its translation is CASSPRTGESVLPQHF.

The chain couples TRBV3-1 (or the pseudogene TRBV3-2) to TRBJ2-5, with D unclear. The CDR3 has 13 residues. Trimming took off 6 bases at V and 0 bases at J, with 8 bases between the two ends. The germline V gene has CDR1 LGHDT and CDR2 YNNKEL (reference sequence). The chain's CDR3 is CASSPTYQETQYF. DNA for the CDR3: TGTGCCAGCAGTCCTACCTACCAAGAGACCCAGTACTTC.